This T cell receptor (beta chain) was observed in a study of blood T cells in healthy people across ages. General study points: Samples with more naive T cells showed higher observed beta diversity.

This clonotype was seen a single time. Its antigen is as yet unknown. CDR1 SEHNR and CDR2 FQNEAQ come from the germline V gene (reference sequence). This CDR3 is built from 14 residues. PCR was performed a second time for about 7 to 12 cycles using a sample-barcoded 5' primer and a J-beta primer mix. TCRdb called the 5' RACE reads again in MiXCR, with one record for every CDR3 protein. The profile shows 1.5 million to 2 million distinct CDR3 sequences, 49% of them singletons. This TCR derives from a woman aged 40 to 49 in good health. This rearrangement joins TRBV7-9 to TRBJ2-7; possibly TRBD1 or TRBD2 for D (5 bases each). The J call could be wrong; TRBJ2-4 is a better fit for the DNA end. The sequencing input was blood. The CDR3 DNA is TGTGCCAGCAGCTTAGGGGGGTCGGAAAACATTCAGTACTTC. Amino acid sequence: CASSLGGSENIQYF.